This is a list of T cell receptor beta chains from one sample in a study of beta chain features in type 1 diabetes. Data came from immunoSEQ multiplex PCR; TCRdb stores just in-frame clones and leaves some out. The profile covers tens of thousands of clones, with around 49% appearing a single time and roughly 0.7% taken by the ten largest. The material sequenced was central memory CD4+ T cells from blood. These receptor sequences come from a man under 40 with type 1 diabetes. CDR3s include the opening cysteine and the closing phenylalanine or tryptophan. Clone size, where shown, is once, few, many, or a class for clones that have expanded.

V gene	J gene	clone size	CDR3 protein
TRBV6-1	TRBJ2-3	.	CASSARGGTDTQYF
TRBV7-2	TRBJ1-6	few	CASSFPHSYNSPLHF
TRBV19	TRBJ1-5	.	CASSRGQGPIINQPQHF
TRBV6-1	TRBJ1-5	.	CASSARQGAGNQPQHF
TRBV6-1	TRBJ1-2	.	CASNRNDRGYGYTF
TRBV5-1	TRBJ2-2	few	CASSLRLANTGELFF
TRBV7-9	TRBJ1-1	few	CASSLALQGTDPGAFF
TRBV6-5	TRBJ1-3	.	CASSAYSGNTIYF
TRBV11-2	TRBJ2-3	.	CASSLDRGHGDTQYF
TRBV6-5	TRBJ2-5	few	CASSYSQAGGQETQYF
TRBV18	TRBJ2-3	.	CASSETPTGTDTQYF
TRBV6-1	TRBJ2-2	few	CASREGGAAGELFF
TRBV9	TRBJ2-5	.	CASSVGGGGLGMETQYF
TRBV18	TRBJ2-5	few	CASSPPGEPQETQYF
TRBV9	TRBJ2-7	.	CASSTRTSAPPVGWCCEQYF
TRBV6-1	TRBJ2-7	.	CASSDRDRVSYEQYF
TRBV9	TRBJ2-7	few	CASSVYAGGPTYEQYF
TRBV7-2	TRBJ1-1	few	CASSLAMNTEAFF
TRBV7-9	TRBJ1-1	.	CASSFGQGATDTEAFF
TRBV6-1	TRBJ2-1	.	CASSGSGSGEQFF
TRBV6-6	TRBJ2-2	.	CASSLQDGELFF
TRBV2	TRBJ1-6	.	CASRKEGDTGLPLHF
TRBV6-1	TRBJ2-7	.	CASWDRGPYEQYF
TRBV10-3	TRBJ2-1	.	CAISENSGGAGEQFF
TRBV6-1	TRBJ2-1	.	CASTFSSSYNEQFF
TRBV5-4	TRBJ1-2	few	CASSSNSYGYTF
TRBV6-1	TRBJ2-1	.	CASIFERSSYNEQFF
TRBV5-1	TRBJ1-1	.	CASSRSSNMNTEAFF
TRBV2	TRBJ2-7	few	CASRTQTSGRAGEQYF
TRBV6-6	TRBJ1-2	few	CASSYPDRALNYGYTF
TRBV5-1	TRBJ2-5	.	CASSFTTEETQYF
TRBV5-1	TRBJ2-7	.	CASSLGASGGGTYEQYF
TRBV4-1	TRBJ2-3	.	CASSQERGTGSTDTQYF
TRBV29-1	TRBJ2-2	few	CSVVGTGGASGELFF
TRBV10-3	TRBJ2-7	.	CAIEAGGHEQYF
TRBV19	TRBJ2-7	.	CASSLGTSGTYEQYF
TRBV27	TRBJ2-1	.	CASSFGPGTSGRSNEQFF
TRBV7-2	TRBJ1-2	.	CASSFDRFGYTF
TRBV11-2	TRBJ2-5	once	CASSLAQGGGETQYF
TRBV29-1	TRBJ2-2	.	CSVGSLNTGELFF
TRBV10-2	TRBJ2-7	once	CASSERGSSYEQYF
TRBV5-1	TRBJ1-1	.	CASSLGESEAFF